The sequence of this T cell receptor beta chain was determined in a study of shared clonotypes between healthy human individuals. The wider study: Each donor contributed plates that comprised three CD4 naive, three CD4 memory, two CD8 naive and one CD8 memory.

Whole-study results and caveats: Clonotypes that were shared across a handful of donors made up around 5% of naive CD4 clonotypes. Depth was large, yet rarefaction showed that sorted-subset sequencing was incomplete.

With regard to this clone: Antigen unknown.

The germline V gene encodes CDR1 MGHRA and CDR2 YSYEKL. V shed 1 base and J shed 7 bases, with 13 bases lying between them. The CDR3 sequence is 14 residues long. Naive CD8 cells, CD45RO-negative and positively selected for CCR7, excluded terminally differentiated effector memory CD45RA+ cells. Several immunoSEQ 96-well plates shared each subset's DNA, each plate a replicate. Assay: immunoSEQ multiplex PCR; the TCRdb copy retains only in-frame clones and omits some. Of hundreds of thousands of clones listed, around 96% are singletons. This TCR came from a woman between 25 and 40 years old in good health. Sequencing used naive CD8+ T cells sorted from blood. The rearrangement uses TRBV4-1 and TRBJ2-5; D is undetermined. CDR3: CASSQARLLGTQYF. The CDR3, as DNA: TGCGCCAGCAGCCAAGCTCGACTCCTTGGGACCCAGTACTTC.